This T cell receptor (beta chain) was observed in a study of beta chain features in type 1 diabetes (dated by TCRdb to the late 2010s). Regarding the research as a whole: Mean age, gender distribution, total cell number and subset yield were not different between patients and healthy donors. A total of roughly 100,000,000 sorted cells were examined across all samples, and the number of cells per subset was strongly correlated with RNA yield. The study compared TCRB repertoires of sorted circulating CD4+ T cell subsets between recently diagnosed type 1 diabetes patients and matched healthy donors. Regulatory and stem cell-like memory subsets were isolated from only 8 patients and roughly eight healthy donors, whereas naive and central memory subsets came from all 30 or so donors.

Each donor gave one peripheral blood draw, averaging about 120 mL, which was collected into heparinised tubes. A BD FACSAria II was used to sort naive, central memory, regulatory and stem cell-like memory CD4+ T cells with a panel that included CD45RO, CCR7, CD25, CD127, CD95 and CD27. Purity was above 95% for every sorted population. PBMCs were separated immediately by Lymphoprep density gradient centrifugation and were stained directly, without being cultured. So that batch effects would be minimized, each experiment stained and sorted samples in pairs, pairing one healthy donor with one patient. For this clone: No cognate antigen has been identified for it. No much larger clone is present one base from it, and per-base qualities are unavailable.

The High Capacity cDNA Reverse Transcription Kit was used to reverse transcribe all of the isolated RNA, meaning that expressed TCRB transcripts were what got sequenced. Deep immunoSEQ sequencing was performed on naive, central memory and regulatory T cell samples, with an average of roughly 3.6 million total reads per sample. Sorted cells were lysed in RLT buffer, and RNA was extracted using DNase-treated RNeasy Micro or Mini kits according to cell number. To prevent cross-contamination, each cell subset was processed individually, whereas patient and healthy donor samples were processed jointly. Using the immunoSEQ multiplex PCR, TCRB sequences were amplified from cDNA into 87-bp fragments spanning the CDR3 region. Amplicons were sequenced on the Illumina HiSeq platform. Per the source publication's procedure: PCR bias was computationally corrected using synthetic template baselines, reads within Hamming distance 2 were collapsed, and singletons that could not be merged were discarded. Reads were aligned to IMGT to assign V, D and J genes, CDR3 length, and insertions or deletions at six rearrangement sites. Within each subset, clonotype counts were normalized to the number of sorted cells before true diversity and Gini coefficients were calculated with the tcR R package. The overlap coefficient, calculated on TCRB nucleotide sequences, was used to quantify repertoire sharing. Out-of-frame TCRB sequences from naive cells were analyzed to stand in for the pre-selection repertoire. In its TCRdb copy, this immuneACCESS table keeps in-frame sequences only and misses some clones. Where compared with another copy, unresolved V genes explain less than half of these, and the others have no known cause. That table is the source of V, J and clone size, and D and trimming were worked out from the DNA. The sample profile shows 600,000 or so clones; around an eighth of them were found once. More than 0.09% of the sample belongs to the ten largest clones.

What the work shows at the level of the full study, not this receptor alone: Naive, central memory and regulatory TCRB repertoires appeared to be more alike among patients than among healthy donors. Shorter templates might be favored by PCR, yet because patient and control samples were amplified and corrected together, any such skew would affect both groups equally. In all four CD4+ subsets, TCRB CDR3 length was moderately but significantly shorter in type 1 diabetes patients. Because cDNA was sequenced instead of genomic DNA, activated cells with high expression could be over-represented, although the groups did not differ in activation or CD3 levels. Patients with type 1 diabetes made fewer insertions and deleted more nucleotides at VDJ recombination sites, implying thymic rearrangement abnormalities. Only small numbers of individuals were included in the HLA sub-analyses, which left unresolved whether HLA type had any influence on TCRB rearrangement.

From the germline V gene, CDR1 is SGDLS and CDR2 is YYNGEE. V is cut back by 4 bases and J by 1 base, with 6 bases in the junction unmatched. The CDR3 numbers 16 residues from cysteine through phenylalanine. Only CDR3 DNA remains: 48 bases, in frame from the first base. The specimen was naive CD4+ T cells from blood. Reading the label with the study, this specimen's cell subset or site is: true naive CD4+ T cells. The sequence came from a man aged 25 to 40 with type 1 diabetes. The chain is encoded by TRBV9 joined to TRBJ1-3, with TRBD1 identical over 9 junction bases. The nucleotide sequence is TGTGCCAGCAGCACCCCCGGGACAGGGTCTGGAAACACCATATATTTT. Its translation reads: CASSTPGTGSGNTIYF.